The rows below give T cell receptor beta chains drawn from one sample of a study of human T cells and chemical hapten exposure. TCRdb re-derived calls from the RACE reads in MiXCR, one entry per CDR3 protein. The table has some 94,000 distinct CDR3 sequences, 9.5% to 15% seen once. Material: whole blood, obtained in connection with sensitization to the hapten diphenylcyclopropenone (DPC). The receptor set was obtained from a woman aged 40 to 50 with alopecia areata. Some clones in this sample may be carry-over from other donors' samples. Both conserved end residues are part of each CDR3. A D gene is named only where the DNA matches it firmly. Clone size is shown for a subset of rows, as once, few, many or a class of expanded clone.

v_gene,abundance,j_gene,d_gene,CDR3nt,CDR3aa
TRBV6-4,-,TRBJ1-6,-,TGTGCCAGCAGTGACTCGTACGGGGCTAATTCACCCCTCCACTTT,CASSDSYGANSPLHF
TRBV6-2/TRBV6-3,-,TRBJ2-3,-,TGTGCCAGCAGCGTCGGAGCTAGCGCGCAGTATTTT,CASSVGASAQYF
TRBV20-1,-,TRBJ2-1,TRBD1,TGCAGTGCTCCCCCGACAGGGGACAATGAGCAGTTCTTC,CSAPPTGDNEQFF
TRBV4-2,few,TRBJ2-7,-,TGTGCCAGCAGCCAAGATCTTCCCCGTCAGGGTCGGATCTACGAGCAGTACTTC,CASSQDLPRQGRIYEQYF
TRBV4-3,-,TRBJ2-7,TRBD1,TGCGCCAGCAGCCCCGACAGGGCCTACGAGCAGTACTTC,CASSPDRAYEQYF
TRBV4-1,-,TRBJ1-4,-,TGCGCCAGCAGCCAAGATCAGGGGCATAATGAAAAACTGTTTTTT,CASSQDQGHNEKLFF
TRBV2,-,TRBJ2-1,TRBD1,TGTGCCAGCAGGACAGGGGCCCATGAGCAGTTCTTC,CASRTGAHEQFF
TRBV12-3/TRBV12-4,-,TRBJ2-5,-,TGTGCCACGCGCACGGGAGAGGGGACCCAGTACTTC,CATRTGEGTQYF
TRBV7-9,few,TRBJ2-1,-,TGTGCCAGCACCCCCCTTCCGAATGGTGAGCAGTTCTTC,CASTPLPNGEQFF
TRBV4-3,few,TRBJ2-4,-,TGCGCCAGCAGCCAAAGCTCTTTAGGGGGGCAAAACATTCAGTACTTC,CASSQSSLGGQNIQYF
TRBV28,many,TRBJ2-7,-,TGTGCCAGCAGGGCCGGGTCCAACTACGAGCAGTACTTC,CASRAGSNYEQYF
TRBV7-6,many,TRBJ2-1,TRBD2,TGTGCCAGCAGCCCACTAGCGGTGGTTGAGCAGTTCTTC,CASSPLAVVEQFF
TRBV7-9,many,TRBJ1-3,TRBD1,TGTGCCAGCAGCTTAGTTGTCCAGGGGGCTGCTGGAAACACCATATATTTT,CASSLVVQGAAGNTIYF
TRBV20-1,many,TRBJ2-1,TRBD2,TGCAGTGGAGAAGCGGGAGGGGCAAATGAGCAGTTCTTC,CSGEAGGANEQFF
TRBV28,few,TRBJ2-4,-,TGTGCCAGCAGTCCACGGGGTTTAGACGGCAAAAACATTCAGTACTTC,CASSPRGLDGKNIQYF
TRBV7-2,many,TRBJ2-1,TRBD2,TGTGCCAGCAGCCCCTCCCCTAGCGGGGGTTACAGCTCCTACAATGAGCAGTTCTTC,CASSPSPSGGYSSYNEQFF
TRBV20-1,many,TRBJ2-7,-,TGCAGTGCGAGTGACAGGGGTTGGGAGGGCTACGAGCAGTACTTC,CSASDRGWEGYEQYF
TRBV6-2/TRBV6-3,many,TRBJ2-7,-,TGTGCCACCTGGGGCCTATACGAGCAGTACTTC,CATWGLYEQYF
TRBV28,-,TRBJ1-1,-,TGTGCCAGCAGCCCAACGTGGGACTTCACTGAAGCTTTCTTT,CASSPTWDFTEAFF
TRBV6-2/TRBV6-3,few,TRBJ2-7,-,TGTGCCAGCAGTTCTCCAGGGTCGCAGTACTTC,CASSSPGSQYF
TRBV28,-,TRBJ2-7,TRBD1,TGTGCCAGCAGTTTAAGAATACAGGGGCCGTACTTC,CASSLRIQGPYF
TRBV9,-,TRBJ2-1,TRBD2,TGTGCCAGCAGCCCCCGGCTAGCGGCCTACAATGAGCAGTTCTTC,CASSPRLAAYNEQFF
TRBV11-1,few,TRBJ1-1,TRBD1,TGTGCCAGCAGCTTTACCGGGACAGCGGGTAAAGCTTTCTTT,CASSFTGTAGKAFF
TRBV24-1,many,TRBJ2-1,-,TGTGCCATCGCCGGGGCCCAGGGGTCTGACTACAATGAGCAGTTCTTC,CAIAGAQGSDYNEQFF
TRBV24-1,-,TRBJ2-7,TRBD1,TGTGCCACCAGTGATTTTACAGGGGAAGAGCAGTACTTC,CATSDFTGEEQYF
TRBV28,few,TRBJ1-5,-,TGTGCCACCCTCCTTGACGGTCAGCCCCAGCATTTT,CATLLDGQPQHF
TRBV6-6,many,TRBJ2-2,TRBD1,TGTGCCAGCAACGTCCCTCCGGGACAGAGTACCGGGGAGCTGTTTTTT,CASNVPPGQSTGELFF
TRBV9,few,TRBJ2-3,-,TGTGCCAGCAGCGAGAGGGATACGCAGTATTTT,CASSERDTQYF
TRBV21-1,few,TRBJ2-3,-,TGTGCCAGCAGGGACAGGGGACGGGAGGCCACAGATACGCAGTATTTT,CASRDRGREATDTQYF
TRBV7-9,-,TRBJ2-3,TRBD1,TGTGCCAGCAGCCCCGGGACAGGGGTTGTAGATACGCAGTATTTT,CASSPGTGVVDTQYF
TRBV24-1,-,TRBJ2-1,-,TGTGCCACCAGTGATGAGGGGGGAAGGTCTGAGCAGTTCTTC,CATSDEGGRSEQFF
TRBV5-1,many,TRBJ2-3,-,TGCGCCAGCAGGTTAGGGGCAAGAGATACGCAGTATTTT,CASRLGARDTQYF
TRBV10-2,-,TRBJ2-5,-,TGCGCCAGCAGCTGGGGGGCTCTAAGGGTGGAGACCCAGTACTTC,CASSWGALRVETQYF
TRBV7-2,many,TRBJ2-1,TRBD2,TGTGCCAGCAGCCTCACTAGCGGGAGGGCCCGTATTGTGGGCAATGAGCAGTTCTTC,CASSLTSGRARIVGNEQFF
TRBV20-1,-,TRBJ2-7,-,TGCAGTGCTAGAGGGCCCATCGAGCAGTACTTC,CSARGPIEQYF
TRBV4-3,many,TRBJ2-3,-,TGCGCCAGCAGCCAAGCTACCCCTAGCACAGATACGCAGTATTTT,CASSQATPSTDTQYF
TRBV18,-,TRBJ2-3,-,TGTGCCAGCTCACCCCTTGACCCAAGCACAGATACGCAGTATTTT,CASSPLDPSTDTQYF
TRBV29-1,-,TRBJ1-1,-,TGCAGTGGAGGAGGGACTGAAGCTTTCTTT,CSGGGTEAFF
TRBV5-4,many,TRBJ2-1,TRBD2,TGTGCCAGCAGTTTTGGACTAGCGGGAGCGCAGGAGCAGTTCTTC,CASSFGLAGAQEQFF
TRBV6-2/TRBV6-3,few,TRBJ2-1,-,TGTGCCAGCAGGGTCGGCTTTAGCTCCTACAATGAGCAGTTCTTC,CASRVGFSSYNEQFF
TRBV7-2,-,TRBJ2-2,-,TGTGCCAGCAGCCCGAGGCCAGCCGGGGAGCTGTTTTTT,CASSPRPAGELFF
TRBV4-2,few,TRBJ1-2,-,TGTGCCAGCAGCCAAGATAACAGGGCGGACTATGGCTACACCTTC,CASSQDNRADYGYTF
TRBV28,few,TRBJ2-7,-,TGTGCCAGCAGTTCTGGACAGTTCTACGAGCAGTACTTC,CASSSGQFYEQYF
TRBV7-8,-,TRBJ1-6,-,TGTGCCAGCAGCTTAGTTATGGGATCCTATAATTCACCCCTCCACTTT,CASSLVMGSYNSPLHF
TRBV28,-,TRBJ2-3,TRBD2,TGTGCCAGCAGCGCTCCCCGGACTAGCGGCACAGATACGCAGTATTTT,CASSAPRTSGTDTQYF
TRBV10-1,few,TRBJ1-1,-,TGCGCCAGCCTCTCTTACACTGAAGCTTTCTTT,CASLSYTEAFF
TRBV19,few,TRBJ1-5,TRBD1,TGTGCCAGTAGTCCCCGGACAGGGGCCTACCATAGCAATCAGCCCCAGCATTTT,CASSPRTGAYHSNQPQHF
TRBV6-6,many,TRBJ1-6,TRBD1,TGTGCCAGCAGCACCGGGACAGGTCATAATTCACCCCTCCACTTT,CASSTGTGHNSPLHF
TRBV28,few,TRBJ2-7,-,TGTGCCAGCAGTCCCTGGGCGGTCGAGCAGTACTTC,CASSPWAVEQYF
TRBV29-1,-,TRBJ2-1,-,TGCAGCGTTTGGGACGGTGAGCAGTTCTTC,CSVWDGEQFF
TRBV28,few,TRBJ1-1,TRBD1,TGTGCCAGCAGTGCACGACAGGGGGCGGCTGAAGCTTTCTTT,CASSARQGAAEAFF
TRBV12-3/TRBV12-4,-,TRBJ1-1,-,TGTGCCAGCAGTTTAGCGCAGGGGTGGGAAGCTTTCTTT,CASSLAQGWEAFF
TRBV29-1,few,TRBJ1-2,-,TGCAGCGTTGACAGTGGTGGCAGTAACTATGGCTACACCTTC,CSVDSGGSNYGYTF
TRBV5-1,few,TRBJ2-7,-,TGCGCCAGCAGCCTCCCAAACTACGAGCAGTACTTC,CASSLPNYEQYF
TRBV5-4,few,TRBJ2-5,-,TGTGCCAGCGGGTCAGAGTACCAAGAGACCCAGTACTTC,CASGSEYQETQYF
TRBV5-6,many,TRBJ1-4,TRBD1,TGTGCCAGCAGCCCCGGACAGGGACCGAATGAAAAACTGTTTTTT,CASSPGQGPNEKLFF
TRBV29-1,-,TRBJ2-7,-,TGCAGCGTTCACAGGGCCTCCGAGCAGTACTTC,CSVHRASEQYF
TRBV21-1,-,TRBJ1-5,-,TGTGCCAGCAGCAAAACTCACGACAGGCCCTTAGGGGCTAGCAATCAGCCCCAGCATTTT,CASSKTHDRPLGASNQPQHF
TRBV6-5,few,TRBJ1-1,TRBD1,TGTGCCAGCAGCCCGGGACAGACGAACGGAGAAGCTTTCTTT,CASSPGQTNGEAFF